This TCR beta chain stems from a study of blood T cell repertoires in COVID-19. For the study at large: Both acute and convalescent COVID-19 samples were obtained from the United States, Italy and Spain. In each case, the material was cDNA or gDNA derived from T cells, B-cell-depleted T cells, or PBMCs.

In the original processing: Scientists estimated how many nucleated cells there were by amplifying reference gene primers. Sequencing used immunoSEQ multiplex PCR; TCRdb keeps in-frame clones, though not all of them. That table furnishes V, J and clone size, whereas the DNA furnished D and trimming. The data hold about 190,000 clones, with about 80% observed a single time. This CDR3 has 11 amino acids. Looked up from germline, CDR1 is SQVTM and CDR2 is ANQGSEA. Trimming left V 5 bases short and J 4 bases short, with 6 bases between. The chain has TRBV29-1 and TRBJ2-1; no firm D call. The sequence derives from a man between 60 and 70 years old with acute or convalescent COVID-19. Sequenced sample: peripheral blood. For the CDR3, the DNA is TGCAGCGTTTCAGGTTACAATGAGCAGTTCTTC. Translation gives CSVSGYNEQFF.